The clone carrying this TCR beta chain was observed a single time. Its antigen is still unknown. Trimming removed 4 bases from V and 6 bases from J, with 10 bases in between. Germline V lookup: CDR1 DFQATT, CDR2 SNEGSKA (reference sequence). The CDR3 sequence is 11 residues long. This entry is derived from a study of molecular identifiers for immune sequencing clone quantification. Study-level points and caveats: Single-cell amounts of spiked Jurkat TCR RNA were reportedly detectable among roughly 950,000 naive cells.

Both previously described methods and listed TCR primers were employed to make bulk TCR libraries. TCRdb re-derived calls from the PCR reads in MiXCR, one entry per CDR3 protein. In the table there are about 510,000 distinct CDR3 sequences, about a fifth of which are singletons. This clonotype was obtained from a human donor in good health. Some libraries in this study had Jurkat cell RNA spiked in. The chain recombines TRBV20-1 with TRBJ2-7; the D is unclear. Material for sequencing was naive CD8+ T cells from blood, with Jurkat cell RNA spiked in. As for subset: FACS-sorted CD8+CD4-CCR7+CD45RA+ naive T cells. As DNA, the CDR3 is TGCAGTGCTAAAAGGGTGAGCGAGCAGTACGTC. Its translation: CSAKRVSEQYV.